This TCR beta chain stems from a study of blood T cell repertoires in COVID-19 (dated by TCRdb to 2020 to 2021). Context from the whole study: Samples covering the acute and convalescent phases of COVID-19 were provided by collaborators in the United States, Italy and Spain. A de-identified subject ID, COVID-19 status, age in years and sex were almost always included in the sample metadata. The prospective study material was composed of cDNA or gDNA derived from T cells, B-cell-depleted T cells, or PBMCs. The dataset comprised deeply sampled blood TCRbeta repertoires from subjects exposed to, actively infected with, or recovered from COVID-19. The samples were drawn from two sources: the first 160 participants of the ongoing ImmuneRACE study, and 1,000 to 1,500 subjects contributed by 6 global collaborators. The repertoires were made available in a free public database intended to serve as a resource for research on the immune response to SARS-CoV-2. Where available, HLA class I and class II types were taken from metadata supplied by the sample provider and were not determined by assay-based typing. Paper-wide results and their limitations: The amount of clinical and demographic metadata varied by source and participant and was provided uncurated.

The immunoSEQ Assay, a bias-controlled multiplex PCR, was used to amplify TCRbeta CDR3 regions from genomic DNA. Per the authors' processing: Within the assay, amplification of reference gene primers was used to estimate how many nucleated cells each sample contained. To quantify the absolute abundance of each unique TCRbeta CDR3 rearrangement, sequence reads were collapsed and filtered. Productive Simpson clonality was computed per sample as the square root of Simpson's diversity index over productive rearrangements. TCRdb retrieved this table from immuneACCESS and kept in-frame rearrangements only. Not all clones are present; in checked studies, unresolved V genes account for under half, and no reason is known for the remainder. V and J calls and clone size are those listed in that table; D and trimming were worked out from the DNA. For this sample there are around 250,000 clones; 85% appear just once. About 9.3% of the sample belongs to the ten largest clones.

This clone has only a few counts. Its antigen remains unidentified. It has no much larger one-base neighbor in the sample; base qualities were not kept. From cysteine to phenylalanine, the CDR3 is 17 amino acids long. The DNA shown is the 51-base CDR3, in frame from base 1. Participants in the prospective study were enrolled through a virtual design, were aged about 18 to 100 years, and lived in under 25 United States geographic areas. To assign participants to cohorts, the prospective study relied on clinical history that participants themselves reported in a screening survey and a study questionnaire. In the prospective study, whole blood, serum and a nasopharyngeal or oropharyngeal swab were collected from each participant by mobile phlebotomists. Additional blood draws and questionnaires over a roughly two-month period could optionally be provided by prospective study participants. Blood samples from the prospective study were shipped frozen or at room temperature prior to DNA extraction.

Specimen: PBMCs or T cells enriched from blood (not recorded which). The source is a woman aged 50 to 60 with acute COVID-19. The chain employs TRBV21-1 and TRBJ2-7; the listed D gene, TRBD1, was not tested against the DNA. TRBV21-1 is marked as a pseudogene. The DNA is as follows: TGTGCCAGCAGCATTTTGTCCGGGACAACCATGGGGTACGAGCAGTACTTC. Its translation is CASSILSGTTMGYEQYF.